These T cell receptor beta chains were read from a single sample in a study of cytomegalovirus exposure and HLA in healthy donors. Clones were read by immunoSEQ multiplex PCR, and TCRdb kept only the in-frame ones, dropping some. The data hold approximately 170,000 clones, with approximately 84% observed a single time. The sequencing input was PBMCs. The source is a man aged 50 or older in good health and CMV-seropositive. The CDR3 runs from the conserved cysteine through the conserved F or W. The D gene is left open where the match is weak. Clone size is shown for a subset of rows, as once, few, many or a class of expanded clone.

j_gene: TRBJ1-1
v_gene: TRBV5-1
d_gene: .
abundance: .
CDR3nt: TGCGCCAGCAGCTTGGACAGGGTGAACACTGAAGCTTTCTTT
CDR3aa: CASSLDRVNTEAFF

j_gene: TRBJ2-1
v_gene: TRBV5-4
d_gene: .
abundance: .
CDR3nt: TGTGCCAGCAGCCAACGGGAGACGAATGAGCAGTTCTTC
CDR3aa: CASSQRETNEQFF

j_gene: TRBJ1-1
v_gene: TRBV5-4
d_gene: TRBD1
abundance: .
CDR3nt: TGTGCCAGCAGCCAAACCGGGACAGGGCCTGAAGCTTTCTTT
CDR3aa: CASSQTGTGPEAFF

j_gene: TRBJ1-4
v_gene: TRBV4-3
d_gene: .
abundance: .
CDR3nt: TGCGCCAGCAGCCATCTGGAAGGGGCTAATGAAAAACTGTTTTTT
CDR3aa: CASSHLEGANEKLFF

j_gene: TRBJ2-2
v_gene: TRBV2
d_gene: .
abundance: .
CDR3nt: TGTGCCAGCAGCACCCAGGGCCCGAACACCGGGGAGCTGTTTTTT
CDR3aa: CASSTQGPNTGELFF

j_gene: TRBJ1-3
v_gene: TRBV11-3
d_gene: .
abundance: .
CDR3nt: TGTGCCAGCAGCCGGACCGGGGGAACTGGAAACACCATATATTTT
CDR3aa: CASSRTGGTGNTIYF

j_gene: TRBJ1-1
v_gene: TRBV10-1
d_gene: .
abundance: few
CDR3nt: TGCGCCAGCAGTAAAGGGCCAGGGTTTAACACTGAAGCTTTCTTT
CDR3aa: CASSKGPGFNTEAFF

j_gene: TRBJ2-5
v_gene: TRBV7-3
d_gene: .
abundance: .
CDR3nt: TGTGCCAGCAGCTCGGGCGGGTACCAAGAGACCCAGTACTTC
CDR3aa: CASSSGGYQETQYF

j_gene: TRBJ2-5
v_gene: TRBV11-2
d_gene: .
abundance: .
CDR3nt: TGTGCCAGCAGCCACCTACTCCGTGACCAAGAGACCCAGTACTTC
CDR3aa: CASSHLLRDQETQYF

j_gene: TRBJ2-7
v_gene: TRBV10-3
d_gene: .
abundance: .
CDR3nt: TGTGCCATCAGTTACACGGGAACCTACGAGCAGTACTTC
CDR3aa: CAISYTGTYEQYF

j_gene: TRBJ2-3
v_gene: TRBV11-2
d_gene: TRBD1
abundance: .
CDR3nt: TGTGCCAGCAGCAGACAGGGGCCGACATCCACAGATACGCAGTATTTT
CDR3aa: CASSRQGPTSTDTQYF

j_gene: TRBJ2-2
v_gene: TRBV7-6
d_gene: TRBD2
abundance: .
CDR3nt: TGTGCCAGCAGCGGCCCGGGACTAAACACCGGGGAGCTGTTTTTT
CDR3aa: CASSGPGLNTGELFF

j_gene: TRBJ2-2
v_gene: TRBV27
d_gene: TRBD1
abundance: .
CDR3nt: TGTGCCAGCAGTTCAAGAACAGGGGTGGCCGGGGAGCTGTTTTTT
CDR3aa: CASSSRTGVAGELFF

j_gene: TRBJ1-3
v_gene: TRBV11-3
d_gene: .
abundance: few
CDR3nt: TGTGCCAGCAGCTTCGCACACGGAAACACCATATATTTT
CDR3aa: CASSFAHGNTIYF

j_gene: TRBJ1-4
v_gene: TRBV4-1
d_gene: .
abundance: .
CDR3nt: TGCGCCAGCAGCCGAAGCCACCGGGACAATAATGAAAAACTGTTTTTT
CDR3aa: CASSRSHRDNNEKLFF

j_gene: TRBJ1-5
v_gene: TRBV25-1
d_gene: TRBD1
abundance: .
CDR3nt: TGTGCCAGCAGTGGCGACAGGGTTGGTGGCAATCAGCCCCAGCATTTT
CDR3aa: CASSGDRVGGNQPQHF

j_gene: TRBJ1-2
v_gene: TRBV9
d_gene: TRBD1
abundance: .
CDR3nt: TGTGCCAGCAGACCCGGGACAGGGGAGGTCTATGGCTACACCTTC
CDR3aa: CASRPGTGEVYGYTF

j_gene: TRBJ2-3
v_gene: TRBV5-6
d_gene: TRBD2
abundance: .
CDR3nt: TGTGCCAGCAGCGCCTTAGCGGGAGGTGGCACAGATACGCAGTATTTT
CDR3aa: CASSALAGGGTDTQYF

j_gene: TRBJ2-5
v_gene: TRBV7-8
d_gene: .
abundance: .
CDR3nt: TGTGCCAGCAGCCGGGGTCGGGGGGCCCAAGAGACCCAGTACTTC
CDR3aa: CASSRGRGAQETQYF

j_gene: TRBJ1-1
v_gene: TRBV4-1
d_gene: .
abundance: .
CDR3nt: TGCGCCAGCAGCCAGGGGCCGGCCAGGAACACTGAAGCTTTCTTT
CDR3aa: CASSQGPARNTEAFF

j_gene: TRBJ2-4
v_gene: TRBV4-3
d_gene: TRBD2
abundance: .
CDR3nt: TGCGCCAGCAGCCTTGGGACTAGCGGGACCGCGACAAACATTCAGTACTTC
CDR3aa: CASSLGTSGTATNIQYF

j_gene: TRBJ2-7
v_gene: TRBV28
d_gene: TRBD1
abundance: .
CDR3nt: TGTGCCAGCATTTCGACCCGGGACAGGACCCCGTACTTC
CDR3aa: CASISTRDRTPYF

j_gene: TRBJ2-3
v_gene: TRBV27
d_gene: TRBD2
abundance: .
CDR3nt: TGTGCCAGCGCCTATAGCGGGAGGTCCACAGATACGCAGTATTTT
CDR3aa: CASAYSGRSTDTQYF

j_gene: TRBJ2-7
v_gene: TRBV6-6
d_gene: TRBD2
abundance: .
CDR3nt: TGTGCCAGCAGTTACTCGACTAGCGGGGGTTACGAGCAGTACTTC
CDR3aa: CASSYSTSGGYEQYF

j_gene: TRBJ2-7
v_gene: TRBV6-6
d_gene: .
abundance: .
CDR3nt: TGTGCCAGCAGTTCCCACAGGGCGGGCTCCTACGAGCAGTACTTC
CDR3aa: CASSSHRAGSYEQYF

j_gene: TRBJ2-2
v_gene: TRBV5-1
d_gene: TRBD2
abundance: few
CDR3nt: TGCGCCAGCAGCTTGGATGCGTCGGCTAGCGGGAGGCTCGGCGGGGAGCTGTTTTTT
CDR3aa: CASSLDASASGRLGGELFF

j_gene: TRBJ1-2
v_gene: TRBV6-5
d_gene: TRBD1
abundance: .
CDR3nt: TGTGCCAGCAGTCGACCCGGGACAGCTAACTATGGCTACACCTTC
CDR3aa: CASSRPGTANYGYTF

j_gene: TRBJ1-2
v_gene: TRBV4-3
d_gene: .
abundance: .
CDR3nt: TGCGCCAGCAGCCCAGAGGGGACAAACTATGGCTACACCTTC
CDR3aa: CASSPEGTNYGYTF

j_gene: TRBJ2-1
v_gene: TRBV6-5
d_gene: .
abundance: .
CDR3nt: TGTGCCAGCATGTCGGGAGCCTCCTACAATGAGCAGTTCTTC
CDR3aa: CASMSGASYNEQFF

j_gene: TRBJ1-2
v_gene: TRBV2
d_gene: .
abundance: .
CDR3nt: TGTGCCAGCAGTGGGACAGAGAACTATGGCTACACCTTC
CDR3aa: CASSGTENYGYTF

j_gene: TRBJ2-3
v_gene: TRBV10-3
d_gene: TRBD2
abundance: .
CDR3nt: TGTGCCATCGGAGCCGCGGGGGGGCATGGAGATACGCAGTATTTT
CDR3aa: CAIGAAGGHGDTQYF

j_gene: TRBJ1-4
v_gene: TRBV28
d_gene: TRBD1
abundance: .
CDR3nt: TGTGCCAGCAACAAGGACAGGGCGAATGAAAAACTGTTTTTT
CDR3aa: CASNKDRANEKLFF

j_gene: TRBJ2-7
v_gene: TRBV5-6
d_gene: TRBD1
abundance: few
CDR3nt: TGTGCCAGCAGCTTGGCCTTGGTCTCAGGGGGCCTCTACGAGCAGTACTTC
CDR3aa: CASSLALVSGGLYEQYF

j_gene: TRBJ2-7
v_gene: TRBV29-1
d_gene: .
abundance: .
CDR3nt: TGCAGCGTTGTGCGGCACCCCTACGAGCAGTACTTC
CDR3aa: CSVVRHPYEQYF

j_gene: TRBJ1-4
v_gene: TRBV6-6
d_gene: TRBD1
abundance: .
CDR3nt: TGTGCCAGCAGTTACTCAGACAGGGCAGAAAAACTGTTTTTT
CDR3aa: CASSYSDRAEKLFF

j_gene: TRBJ1-5
v_gene: TRBV6-1
d_gene: .
abundance: once
CDR3nt: TGTGCCAGCAGTAATAAACAGGGAGGGCAGCCCCAGCATTTT
CDR3aa: CASSNKQGGQPQHF

j_gene: TRBJ1-4
v_gene: TRBV5-4
d_gene: .
abundance: .
CDR3nt: TGTGCCAGCAGCTTGGGCGGTTCGTATGAAAAACTGTTTTTT
CDR3aa: CASSLGGSYEKLFF

j_gene: TRBJ1-4
v_gene: TRBV5-4
d_gene: TRBD1
abundance: .
CDR3nt: TGTGCCAGCAGCCCTCAGGGGGCAACTAATGAAAAACTGTTTTTT
CDR3aa: CASSPQGATNEKLFF

j_gene: TRBJ2-7
v_gene: TRBV28
d_gene: .
abundance: .
CDR3nt: TGTGCCAGCGGTTCCCCACAGGGCGCCTACTTC
CDR3aa: CASGSPQGAYF

j_gene: TRBJ2-1
v_gene: TRBV5-1
d_gene: .
abundance: .
CDR3nt: TGCGCCAGCAGCTTGTGGTCAGGGGCTGGACGGGATGAGCAGTTCTTC
CDR3aa: CASSLWSGAGRDEQFF

j_gene: TRBJ2-4
v_gene: TRBV19
d_gene: TRBD1
abundance: .
CDR3nt: TGTGCCAGTGCCGGACAGGGAGGATCCAAAAACATTCAGTACTTC
CDR3aa: CASAGQGGSKNIQYF

j_gene: TRBJ2-1
v_gene: TRBV9
d_gene: TRBD2
abundance: .
CDR3nt: TGTGCCAGCAGCGTAGCCCCCCCCACTAGCGGGAGCCATGAGCAGTTCTTC
CDR3aa: CASSVAPPTSGSHEQFF

j_gene: TRBJ2-2
v_gene: TRBV11-2
d_gene: .
abundance: .
CDR3nt: TGTGCCAGCAGCCCTACTAACACCGGGGAGCTGTTTTTT
CDR3aa: CASSPTNTGELFF

j_gene: TRBJ2-1
v_gene: TRBV6-5
d_gene: TRBD2
abundance: .
CDR3nt: TGTGCCAGCAGTTTCTTGGGCGGGAGGGCCCTTGAGCAGTTCTTC
CDR3aa: CASSFLGGRALEQFF

j_gene: TRBJ1-2
v_gene: TRBV6-1
d_gene: TRBD1
abundance: .
CDR3nt: TGTGCCAGCAGTGAAGAGGCAGGGGGCGGCTACACCTTC
CDR3aa: CASSEEAGGGYTF

j_gene: TRBJ2-5
v_gene: TRBV20-1
d_gene: TRBD2
abundance: .
CDR3nt: TGCAGTGCTAGGCGGGAGGAGACCCAGTACTTC
CDR3aa: CSARREETQYF

j_gene: TRBJ1-6
v_gene: TRBV29-1
d_gene: .
abundance: few
CDR3nt: TGCAGCGTTAAGGGGTCCTATAATTCACCCCTCCACTTT
CDR3aa: CSVKGSYNSPLHF

j_gene: TRBJ1-2
v_gene: TRBV6-5
d_gene: .
abundance: .
CDR3nt: TGTGCCAGCAGTTTGCAGCTAGACTATGGCTACACCTTC
CDR3aa: CASSLQLDYGYTF

j_gene: TRBJ2-1
v_gene: TRBV18
d_gene: TRBD2
abundance: once
CDR3nt: TGTGCCAGCTCAGGGCTAGCGGGGACCAATGAGCAGTTCTTC
CDR3aa: CASSGLAGTNEQFF

j_gene: TRBJ2-7
v_gene: TRBV6-1
d_gene: TRBD1
abundance: .
CDR3nt: TGTGCCAGCAGCCGTACCGGGACAGGGGATTACGAGCAGTACTTC
CDR3aa: CASSRTGTGDYEQYF